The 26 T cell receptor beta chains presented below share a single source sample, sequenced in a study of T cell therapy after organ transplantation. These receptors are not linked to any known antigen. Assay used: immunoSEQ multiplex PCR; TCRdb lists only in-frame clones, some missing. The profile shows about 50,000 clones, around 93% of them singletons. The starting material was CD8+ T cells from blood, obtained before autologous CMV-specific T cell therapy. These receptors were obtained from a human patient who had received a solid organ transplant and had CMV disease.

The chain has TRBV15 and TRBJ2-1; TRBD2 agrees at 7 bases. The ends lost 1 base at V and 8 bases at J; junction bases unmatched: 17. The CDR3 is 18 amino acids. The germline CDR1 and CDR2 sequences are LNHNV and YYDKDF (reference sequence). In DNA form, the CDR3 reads TGTGCCACCAGCAGAGGTGGACTAGGATCCCTGCAGCGGGATGAGCAGTTCTTC. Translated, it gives CATSRGGLGSLQRDEQFF.

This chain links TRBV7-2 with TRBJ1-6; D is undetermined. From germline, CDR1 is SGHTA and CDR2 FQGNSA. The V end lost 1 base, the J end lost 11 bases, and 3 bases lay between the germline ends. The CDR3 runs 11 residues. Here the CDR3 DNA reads TGTGCCAGCAGCTTAGGTACACCCCTCCACTTT. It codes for CASSLGTPLHF.

The CDR3 bases are TGTGCCAGCAGCGGCCGATTCAGCTCCTACGAGCAGTACTTC. This sequence encodes CASSGRFSSYEQYF. V is TRBV9 and J is TRBJ2-7; D call uncertain. V was trimmed by 3 bases and J by 0 bases, leaving 10 bases between them. CDR3 length: 14 residues. Per germline, CDR1 SGDLS and CDR2 YYNGEE.

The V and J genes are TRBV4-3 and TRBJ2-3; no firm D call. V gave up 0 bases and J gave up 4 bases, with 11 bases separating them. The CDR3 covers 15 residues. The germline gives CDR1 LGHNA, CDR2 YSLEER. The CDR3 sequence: CASSQDWPESDTQYF. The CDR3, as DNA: TGCGCCAGCAGCCAAGATTGGCCAGAGTCAGATACGCAGTATTTT.

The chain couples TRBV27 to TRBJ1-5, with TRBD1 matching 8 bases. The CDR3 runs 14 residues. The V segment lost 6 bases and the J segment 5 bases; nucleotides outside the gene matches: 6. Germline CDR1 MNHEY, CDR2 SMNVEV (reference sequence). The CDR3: CASSLDRGYQPQHF. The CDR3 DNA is TGTGCCAGCAGCCTCGACAGGGGATATCAGCCCCAGCATTTT.

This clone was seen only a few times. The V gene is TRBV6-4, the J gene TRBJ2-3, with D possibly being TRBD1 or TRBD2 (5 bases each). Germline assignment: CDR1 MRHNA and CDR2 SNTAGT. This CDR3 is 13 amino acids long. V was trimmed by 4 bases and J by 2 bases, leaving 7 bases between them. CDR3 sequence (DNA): TGTGCCAGCAGTGCCGGGACCACAGATACGCAGTATTTT. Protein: CASSAGTTDTQYF.

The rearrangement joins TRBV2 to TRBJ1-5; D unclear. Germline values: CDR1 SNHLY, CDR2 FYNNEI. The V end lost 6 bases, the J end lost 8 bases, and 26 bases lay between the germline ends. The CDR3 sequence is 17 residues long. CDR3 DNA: TGTGCCAGCAGCCCGGAGGGTGCGCCCCGTGGGAATAAGCCCCAGCATTTT. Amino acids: CASSPEGAPRGNKPQHF.

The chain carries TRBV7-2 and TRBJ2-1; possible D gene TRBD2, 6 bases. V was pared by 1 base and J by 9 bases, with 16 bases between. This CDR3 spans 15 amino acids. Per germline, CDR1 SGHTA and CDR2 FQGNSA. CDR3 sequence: CASSLEVAEHGEQFF. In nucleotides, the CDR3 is TGTGCCAGCAGCTTAGAGGTAGCGGAACATGGTGAGCAGTTCTTC.

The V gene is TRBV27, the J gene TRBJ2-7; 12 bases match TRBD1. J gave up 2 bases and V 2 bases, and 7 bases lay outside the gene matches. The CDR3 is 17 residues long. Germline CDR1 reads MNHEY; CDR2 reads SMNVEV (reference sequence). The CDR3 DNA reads TGTGCCAGCAGTTTAGGCCCCGGGACAGGGGGCGCCTACGAGCAGTACTTC. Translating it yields CASSLGPGTGGAYEQYF.

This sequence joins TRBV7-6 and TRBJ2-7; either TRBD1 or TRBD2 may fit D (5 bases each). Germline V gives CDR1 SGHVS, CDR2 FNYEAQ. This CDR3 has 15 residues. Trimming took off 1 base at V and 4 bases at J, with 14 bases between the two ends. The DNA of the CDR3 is TGTGCCAGCAGCTTAGTATTGGGGGATGGTTACGAGCAGTACTTC. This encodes CASSLVLGDGYEQYF.

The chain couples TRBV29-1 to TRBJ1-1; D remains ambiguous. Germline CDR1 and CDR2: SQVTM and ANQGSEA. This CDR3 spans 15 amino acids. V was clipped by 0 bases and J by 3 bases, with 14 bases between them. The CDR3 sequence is CSVEDRGRFYTEAFF. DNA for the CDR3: TGCAGCGTTGAAGATCGAGGCAGGTTCTACACTGAAGCTTTCTTT.

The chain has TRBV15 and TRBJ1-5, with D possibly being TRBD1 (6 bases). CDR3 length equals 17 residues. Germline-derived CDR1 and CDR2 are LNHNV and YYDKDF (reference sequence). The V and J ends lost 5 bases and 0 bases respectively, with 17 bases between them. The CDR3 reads CATSGSGVGGSNQPQHF. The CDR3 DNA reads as TGTGCCACCAGCGGTTCCGGGGTAGGGGGTAGCAATCAGCCCCAGCATTTT.

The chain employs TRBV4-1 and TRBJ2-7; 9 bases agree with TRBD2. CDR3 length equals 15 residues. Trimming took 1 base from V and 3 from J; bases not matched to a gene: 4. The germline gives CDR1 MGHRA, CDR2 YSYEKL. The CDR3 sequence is CASSQGPSGNYEQYF. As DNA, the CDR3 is TGCGCCAGCAGCCAAGGTCCTAGCGGGAACTACGAGCAGTACTTC.

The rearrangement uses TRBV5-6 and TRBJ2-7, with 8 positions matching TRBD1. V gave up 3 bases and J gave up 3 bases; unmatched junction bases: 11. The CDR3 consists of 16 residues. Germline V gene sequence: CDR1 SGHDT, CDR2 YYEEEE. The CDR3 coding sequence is TGTGCCAGCAGCTATCAGTGGACAGGGCTTAACTACGAGCAGTACTTC. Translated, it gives CASSYQWTGLNYEQYF.

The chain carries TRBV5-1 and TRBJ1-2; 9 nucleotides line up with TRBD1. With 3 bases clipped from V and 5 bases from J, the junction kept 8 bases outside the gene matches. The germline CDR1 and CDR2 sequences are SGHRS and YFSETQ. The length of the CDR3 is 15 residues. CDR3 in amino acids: CASSWGQGGTYGYTF. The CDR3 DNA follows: TGCGCCAGCAGCTGGGGACAGGGCGGAACGTATGGCTACACCTTC.

CDR3 region: CASGLSSGGSISYNEQFF. The CDR3 coding sequence is TGTGCTAGTGGTTTGTCTAGCGGGGGGTCCATTTCCTACAATGAGCAGTTCTTC. The chain joins TRBV12-5 to TRBJ2-1, with 11 bases matching TRBD2. In germline, CDR1 is LGHNT, CDR2 FRNRAP. The CDR3 covers 18 residues. Germline trimming cut 2 bases from V and 1 base from J; bases unmatched to any gene: 7.

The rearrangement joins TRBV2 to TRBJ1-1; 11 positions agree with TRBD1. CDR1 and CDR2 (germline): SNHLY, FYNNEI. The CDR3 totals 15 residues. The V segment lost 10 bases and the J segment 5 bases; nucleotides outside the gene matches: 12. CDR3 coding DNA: TGTGCCAAGGCCCCATTCGGGACAGGGGGAACTGAAGCTTTCTTT. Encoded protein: CAKAPFGTGGTEAFF.

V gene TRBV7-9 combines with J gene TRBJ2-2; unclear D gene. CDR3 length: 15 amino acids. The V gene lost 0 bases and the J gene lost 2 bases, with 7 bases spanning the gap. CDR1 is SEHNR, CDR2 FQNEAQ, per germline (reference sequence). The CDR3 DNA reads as TGTGCCAGCAGCTTAGCGTTATCAAACACCGGGGAGCTGTTTTTT. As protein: CASSLALSNTGELFF.

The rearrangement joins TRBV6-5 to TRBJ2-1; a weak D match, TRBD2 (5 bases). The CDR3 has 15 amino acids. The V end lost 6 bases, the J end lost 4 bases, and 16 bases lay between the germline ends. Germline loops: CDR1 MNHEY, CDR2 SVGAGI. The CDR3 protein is CASSPGFERYNEQFF. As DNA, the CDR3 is TGTGCCAGCAGCCCGGGGTTCGAGCGATACAATGAGCAGTTCTTC.

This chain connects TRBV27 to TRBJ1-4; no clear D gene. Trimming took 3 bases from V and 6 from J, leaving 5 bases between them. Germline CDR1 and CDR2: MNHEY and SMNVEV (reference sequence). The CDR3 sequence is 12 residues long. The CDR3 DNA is TGTGCCAGCAGTTTTGGGGATGAAAAACTGTTTTTT. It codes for CASSFGDEKLFF.

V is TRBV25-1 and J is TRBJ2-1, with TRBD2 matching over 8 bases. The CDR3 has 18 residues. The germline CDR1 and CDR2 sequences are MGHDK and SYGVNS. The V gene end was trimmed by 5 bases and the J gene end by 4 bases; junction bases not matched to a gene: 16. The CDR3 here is CASSQKGSPSGYYNEQFF. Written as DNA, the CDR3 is TGTGCCAGCAGTCAAAAAGGGAGCCCTAGCGGGTATTACAATGAGCAGTTCTTC.

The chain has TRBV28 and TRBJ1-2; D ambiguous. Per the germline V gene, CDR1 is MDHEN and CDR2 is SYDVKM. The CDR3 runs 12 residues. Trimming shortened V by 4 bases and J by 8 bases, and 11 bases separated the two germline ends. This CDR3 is CASSSPPGGYTF. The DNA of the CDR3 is TGTGCCAGCAGTTCCCCTCCGGGGGGCTACACCTTC.

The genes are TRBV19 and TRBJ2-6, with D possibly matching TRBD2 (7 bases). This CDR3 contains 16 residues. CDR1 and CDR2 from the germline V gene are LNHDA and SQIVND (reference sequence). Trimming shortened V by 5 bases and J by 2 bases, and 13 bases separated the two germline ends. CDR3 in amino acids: CASSSGEGTGANVLTF. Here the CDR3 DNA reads TGTGCCAGTAGTTCAGGGGAGGGGACTGGGGCCAACGTCCTGACTTTC.

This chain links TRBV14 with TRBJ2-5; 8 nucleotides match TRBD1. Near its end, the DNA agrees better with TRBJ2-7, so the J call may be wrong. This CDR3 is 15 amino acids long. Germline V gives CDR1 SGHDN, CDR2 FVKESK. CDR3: CASSHKDREYYEQYF. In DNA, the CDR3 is TGTGCCAGCAGCCACAAGGACAGGGAGTACTACGAGCAGTACTTC.

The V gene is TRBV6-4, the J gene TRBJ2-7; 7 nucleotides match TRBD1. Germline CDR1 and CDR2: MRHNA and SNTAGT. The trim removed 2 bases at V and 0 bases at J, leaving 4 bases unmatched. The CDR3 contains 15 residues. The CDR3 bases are TGTGCCAGCAGTGACGTGGACAGGAGCTCCTACGAGCAGTACTTC. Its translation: CASSDVDRSSYEQYF.

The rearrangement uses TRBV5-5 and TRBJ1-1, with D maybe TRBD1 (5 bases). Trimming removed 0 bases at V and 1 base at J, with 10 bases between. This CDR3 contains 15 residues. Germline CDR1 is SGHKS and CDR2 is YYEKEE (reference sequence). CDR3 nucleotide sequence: TGTGCCAGCAGCTTGGGCGGGGCCTCGAACACTGAAGCTTTCTTT. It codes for CASSLGGASNTEAFF. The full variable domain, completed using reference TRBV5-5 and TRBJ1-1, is DAGVTQSPTHLIKTRGQQVTLRCSPISGHKSVSWYQQVLGQGPQFIFQYYEKEERGRGNFPDRFSARQFPNYSSELNVNALLLGDSALYLCASSLGGASNTEAFFGQGTRLTVV.